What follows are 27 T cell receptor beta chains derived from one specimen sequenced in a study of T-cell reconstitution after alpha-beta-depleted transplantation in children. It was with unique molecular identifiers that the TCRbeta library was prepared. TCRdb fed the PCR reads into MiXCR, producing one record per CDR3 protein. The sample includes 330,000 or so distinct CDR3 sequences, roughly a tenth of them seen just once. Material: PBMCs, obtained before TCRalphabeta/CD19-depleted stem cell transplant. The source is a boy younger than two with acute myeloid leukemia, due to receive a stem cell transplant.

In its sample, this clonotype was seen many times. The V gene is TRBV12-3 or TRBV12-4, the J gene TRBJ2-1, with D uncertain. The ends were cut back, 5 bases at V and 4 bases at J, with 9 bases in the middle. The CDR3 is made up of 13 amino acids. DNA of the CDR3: TGTGCCAGCAGTCAGGACCTATACAATGAGCAGTTCTTC. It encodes CASSQDLYNEQFF.

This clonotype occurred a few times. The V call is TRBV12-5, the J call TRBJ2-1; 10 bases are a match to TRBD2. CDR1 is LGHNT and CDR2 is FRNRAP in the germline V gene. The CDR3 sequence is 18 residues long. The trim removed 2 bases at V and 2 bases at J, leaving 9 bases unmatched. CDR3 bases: TGTGCTAGTGGTTTGACCACCCTAGCGGGAGCTACCTACAATGAGCAGTTCTTC. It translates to CASGLTTLAGATYNEQFF.

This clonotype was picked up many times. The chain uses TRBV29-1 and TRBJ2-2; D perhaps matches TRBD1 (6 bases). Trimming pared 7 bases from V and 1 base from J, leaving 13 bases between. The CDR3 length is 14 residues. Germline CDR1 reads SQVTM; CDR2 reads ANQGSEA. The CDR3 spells CSAWPGQNTGELFF. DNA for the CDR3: TGCAGCGCCTGGCCGGGACAGAACACCGGGGAGCTGTTTTTT.

CDR3 residues: CASSLAWGQRNSPLHF. CDR3 nucleotide sequence: TGTGCCAGCAGCTTAGCGTGGGGACAGCGAAATTCACCCCTCCACTTT. V gene TRBV7-6 combines with J gene TRBJ1-6; 7 bases line up with TRBD1. The V segment lost 0 bases and the J segment 7 bases; nucleotides outside the gene matches: 6. The CDR3 contains 16 residues. From germline, CDR1 is SGHVS and CDR2 FNYEAQ. Based on the CDR3 plus reference TRBV7-6 and TRBJ1-6, the full variable domain is GAGVSQSPRYKVTKRGQDVALRCDPISGHVSLYWYRQALGQGPEFLTYFNYEAQQDKSGLPNDRFSAERPEGSISTLTIQRTEQRDSAMYRCASSLAWGQRNSPLHFGNGTRLTVT.

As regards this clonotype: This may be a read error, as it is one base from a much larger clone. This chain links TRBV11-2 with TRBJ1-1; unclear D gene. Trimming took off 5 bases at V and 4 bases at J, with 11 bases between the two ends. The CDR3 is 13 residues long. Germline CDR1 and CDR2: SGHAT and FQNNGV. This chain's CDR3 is CASSPAGSTEAFF. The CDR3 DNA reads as TGTGCCAGCAGCCCCGCGGGAAGCACTGAAGCTTTCTTT.

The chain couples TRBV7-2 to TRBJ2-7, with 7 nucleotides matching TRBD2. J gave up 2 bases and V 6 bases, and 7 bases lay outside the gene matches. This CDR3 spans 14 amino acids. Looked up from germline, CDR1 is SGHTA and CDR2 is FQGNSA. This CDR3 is CASSWSGAAYEQYF. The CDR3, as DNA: TGTGCCAGCAGTTGGAGCGGGGCCGCCTACGAGCAGTACTTC. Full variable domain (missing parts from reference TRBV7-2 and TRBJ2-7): GAGVSQSPSNKVTEKGKDVELRCDPISGHTALYWYRQSLGQGLEFLIYFQGNSAPDKSGLPSDRFSAERTGGSVSTLTIQRTQQEDSAVYLCASSWSGAAYEQYFGPGTRLTVT.

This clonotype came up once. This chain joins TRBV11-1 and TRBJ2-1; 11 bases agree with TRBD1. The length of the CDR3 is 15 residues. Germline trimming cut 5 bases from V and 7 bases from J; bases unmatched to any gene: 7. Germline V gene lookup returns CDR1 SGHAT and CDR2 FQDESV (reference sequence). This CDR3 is CASSPGTGGGNEQFF. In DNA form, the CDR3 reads TGTGCCAGCAGCCCCGGGACAGGGGGAGGTAATGAGCAGTTCTTC. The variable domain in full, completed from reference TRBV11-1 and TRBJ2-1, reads EAEVAQSPRYKITEKSQAVAFWCDPISGHATLYWYRQILGQGPELLVQFQDESVVDDSQLPKDRFSAERLKGVDSTLKIQPAELGDSAMYLCASSPGTGGGNEQFFGPGTRLTVL.

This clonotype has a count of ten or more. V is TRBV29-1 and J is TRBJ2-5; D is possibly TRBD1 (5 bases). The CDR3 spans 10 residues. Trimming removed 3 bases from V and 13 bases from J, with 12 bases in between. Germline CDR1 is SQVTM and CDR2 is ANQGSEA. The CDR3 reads CSVDQGTRYF. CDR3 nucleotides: TGCAGCGTTGATCAGGGCACGCGGTACTTC.

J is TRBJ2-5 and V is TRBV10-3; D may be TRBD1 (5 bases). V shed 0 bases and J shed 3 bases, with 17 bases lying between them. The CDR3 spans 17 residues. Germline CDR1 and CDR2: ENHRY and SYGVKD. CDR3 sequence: CAISESPLTVPEETQYF. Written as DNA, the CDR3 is TGTGCCATCAGTGAGTCCCCCTTGACAGTACCCGAAGAGACCCAGTACTTC.

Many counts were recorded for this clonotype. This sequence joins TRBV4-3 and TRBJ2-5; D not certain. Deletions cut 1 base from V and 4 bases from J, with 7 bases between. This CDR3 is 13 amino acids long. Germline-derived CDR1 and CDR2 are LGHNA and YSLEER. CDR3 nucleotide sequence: TGCGCCAGCAGCCAAGGGTCTTTAGAGACCCAGTACTTC. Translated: CASSQGSLETQYF.

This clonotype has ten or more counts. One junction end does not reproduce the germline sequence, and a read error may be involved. The CDR3 DNA follows: TGTGCCATCAGTACGCCAGGGAAGGAGCCGTACTTC. It translates to CAISTPGKEPYF. This chain joins TRBV10-3 and TRBJ2-7; TRBD1 might be the D (5 bases). The CDR3 extends over 12 amino acids. The germline CDR1 and CDR2 sequences are ENHRY and SYGVKD.

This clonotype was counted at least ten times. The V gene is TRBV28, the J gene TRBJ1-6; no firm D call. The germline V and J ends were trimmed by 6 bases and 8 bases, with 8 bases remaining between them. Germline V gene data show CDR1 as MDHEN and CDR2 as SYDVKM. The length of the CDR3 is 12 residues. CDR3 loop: CASSPPDSPLHF. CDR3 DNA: TGTGCCAGCAGCCCCCCTGATTCACCCCTCCACTTT. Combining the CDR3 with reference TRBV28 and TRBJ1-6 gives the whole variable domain DVKVTQSSRYLVKRTGEKVFLECVQDMDHENMFWYRQDPGLGLRLIYFSYDVKMKEKGDIPEGYSVSREKKERFSLILESASTNQTSMYLCASSPPDSPLHFGNGTRLTVT.

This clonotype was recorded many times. As DNA, the CDR3 is TGCAGTGCTATTCGGGAGTCCACCGGGGAGCTGTTTTTT. As protein: CSAIRESTGELFF. V usage is TRBV20-1 and J usage is TRBJ2-2, with a weak D call TRBD2 (6 bases). CDR1 is DFQATT, CDR2 SNEGSKA, per germline (reference sequence). This CDR3 is built from 13 residues. The V gene lost 4 bases and the J gene lost 4 bases, with 10 bases spanning the gap.

The DNA for the CDR3 is TGCAGCGTTACTAAAGGGTACAATGAGCAGTTCTTC. The encoded protein is CSVTKGYNEQFF. The chain employs TRBV29-1 and TRBJ2-1; D is uncertain. Germline V gene data show CDR1 as SQVTM and CDR2 as ANQGSEA. Trimming took off 5 bases at V and 4 bases at J, with 9 bases between the two ends. The length of the CDR3 is 12 residues.

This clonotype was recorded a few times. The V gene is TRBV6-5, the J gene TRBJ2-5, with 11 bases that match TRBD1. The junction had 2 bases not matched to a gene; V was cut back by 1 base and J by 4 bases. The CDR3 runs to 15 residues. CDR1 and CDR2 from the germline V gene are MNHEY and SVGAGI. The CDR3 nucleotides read TGTGCCAGCAGTTACTTTGGACAGGGGGCAGAGACCCAGTACTTC. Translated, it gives CASSYFGQGAETQYF.

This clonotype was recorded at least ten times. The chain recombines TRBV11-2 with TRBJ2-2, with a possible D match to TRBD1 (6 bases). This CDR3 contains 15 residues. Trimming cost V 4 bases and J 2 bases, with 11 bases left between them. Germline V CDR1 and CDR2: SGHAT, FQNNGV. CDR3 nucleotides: TGTGCCAGCAGCTCCCTCAGGGGCAACACCGGGGAGCTGTTTTTT. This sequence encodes CASSSLRGNTGELFF.

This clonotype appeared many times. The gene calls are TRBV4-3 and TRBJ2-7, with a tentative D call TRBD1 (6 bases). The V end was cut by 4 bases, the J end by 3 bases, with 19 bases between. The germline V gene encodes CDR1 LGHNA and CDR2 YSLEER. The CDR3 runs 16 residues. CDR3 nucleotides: TGCGCCAGCAGCCGCCTTCCCCGGGACATTATCTACGAGCAGTACTTC. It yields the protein CASSRLPRDIIYEQYF.

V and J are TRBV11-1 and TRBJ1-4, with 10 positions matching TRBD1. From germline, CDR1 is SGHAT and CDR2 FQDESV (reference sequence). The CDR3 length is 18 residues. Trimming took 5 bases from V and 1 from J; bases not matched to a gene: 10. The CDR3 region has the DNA TGTGCCAGCAGCGGCTTCGGGACAGGGGCACGAACTAATGAAAAACTGTTTTTT. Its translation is CASSGFGTGARTNEKLFF.

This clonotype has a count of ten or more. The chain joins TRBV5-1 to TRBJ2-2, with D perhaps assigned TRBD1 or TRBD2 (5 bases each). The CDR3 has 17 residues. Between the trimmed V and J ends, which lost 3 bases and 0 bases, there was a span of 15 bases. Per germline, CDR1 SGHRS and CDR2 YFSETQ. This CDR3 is CASSSRDRLTNTGELFF. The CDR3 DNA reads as TGCGCCAGCAGCTCCCGGGACCGACTCACGAACACCGGGGAGCTGTTTTTT.

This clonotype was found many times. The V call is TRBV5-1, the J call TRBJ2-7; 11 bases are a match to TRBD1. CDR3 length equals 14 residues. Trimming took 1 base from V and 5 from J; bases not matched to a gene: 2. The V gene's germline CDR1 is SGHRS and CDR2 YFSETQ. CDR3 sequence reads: CASSLRTGGDEQYF. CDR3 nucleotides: TGCGCCAGCAGCTTGCGGACAGGGGGCGACGAGCAGTACTTC.

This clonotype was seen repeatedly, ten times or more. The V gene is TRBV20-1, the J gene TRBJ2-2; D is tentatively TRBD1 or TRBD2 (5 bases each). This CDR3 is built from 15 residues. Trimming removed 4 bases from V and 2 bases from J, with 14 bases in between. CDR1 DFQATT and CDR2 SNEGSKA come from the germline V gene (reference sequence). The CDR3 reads CSATSPGPNTGELFF. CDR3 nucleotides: TGCAGTGCTACCTCTCCGGGACCTAACACCGGGGAGCTGTTTTTT.

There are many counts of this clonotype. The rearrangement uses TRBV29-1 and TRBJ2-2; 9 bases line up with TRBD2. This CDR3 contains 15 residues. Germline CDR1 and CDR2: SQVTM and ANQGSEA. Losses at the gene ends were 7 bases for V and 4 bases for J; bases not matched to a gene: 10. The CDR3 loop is CSGSNSGRGTGELFF. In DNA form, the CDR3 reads TGCAGCGGATCGAATAGCGGGAGAGGCACCGGGGAGCTGTTTTTT.

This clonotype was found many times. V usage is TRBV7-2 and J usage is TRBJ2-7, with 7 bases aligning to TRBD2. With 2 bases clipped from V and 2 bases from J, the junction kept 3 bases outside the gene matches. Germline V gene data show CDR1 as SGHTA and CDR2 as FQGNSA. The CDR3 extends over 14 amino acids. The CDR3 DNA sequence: TGTGCCAGCAGCTTAACCCGGGAGGCCTACGAGCAGTACTTC. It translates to CASSLTREAYEQYF.

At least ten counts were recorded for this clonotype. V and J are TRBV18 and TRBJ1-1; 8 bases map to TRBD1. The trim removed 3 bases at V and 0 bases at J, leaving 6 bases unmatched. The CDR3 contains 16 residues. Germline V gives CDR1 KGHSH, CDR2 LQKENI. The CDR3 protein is CASSPTRGRVNTEAFF. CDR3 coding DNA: TGTGCCAGCTCACCGACCAGGGGGCGCGTGAACACTGAAGCTTTCTTT. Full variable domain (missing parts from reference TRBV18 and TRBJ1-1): NAGVMQNPRHLVRRRGQEARLRCSPMKGHSHVYWYRQLPEEGLKFMVYLQKENIIDESGMPKERFSAEFPKEGPSILRIQQVVRGDSAAYFCASSPTRGRVNTEAFFGQGTRLTVV.

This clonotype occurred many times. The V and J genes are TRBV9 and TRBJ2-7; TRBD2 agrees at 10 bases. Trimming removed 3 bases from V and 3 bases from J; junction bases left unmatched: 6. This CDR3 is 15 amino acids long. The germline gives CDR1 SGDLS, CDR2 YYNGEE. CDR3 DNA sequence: TGTGCCAGCAGCGCCGGGACTAGCGTCGACTACGAGCAGTACTTC. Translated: CASSAGTSVDYEQYF.

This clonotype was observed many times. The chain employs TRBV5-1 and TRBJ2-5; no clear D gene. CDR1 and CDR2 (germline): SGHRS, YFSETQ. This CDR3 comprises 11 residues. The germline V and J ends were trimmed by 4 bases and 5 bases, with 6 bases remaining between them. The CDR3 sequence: CASSPDETQYF. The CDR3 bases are TGCGCCAGCAGCCCGGACGAGACCCAGTACTTC.

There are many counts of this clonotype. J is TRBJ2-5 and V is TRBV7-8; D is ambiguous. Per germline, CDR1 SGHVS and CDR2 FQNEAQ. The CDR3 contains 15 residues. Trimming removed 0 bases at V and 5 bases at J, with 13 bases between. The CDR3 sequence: CASSLAGLDLETQYF. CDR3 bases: TGTGCCAGCAGCTTAGCAGGGTTGGATTTGGAGACCCAGTACTTC.